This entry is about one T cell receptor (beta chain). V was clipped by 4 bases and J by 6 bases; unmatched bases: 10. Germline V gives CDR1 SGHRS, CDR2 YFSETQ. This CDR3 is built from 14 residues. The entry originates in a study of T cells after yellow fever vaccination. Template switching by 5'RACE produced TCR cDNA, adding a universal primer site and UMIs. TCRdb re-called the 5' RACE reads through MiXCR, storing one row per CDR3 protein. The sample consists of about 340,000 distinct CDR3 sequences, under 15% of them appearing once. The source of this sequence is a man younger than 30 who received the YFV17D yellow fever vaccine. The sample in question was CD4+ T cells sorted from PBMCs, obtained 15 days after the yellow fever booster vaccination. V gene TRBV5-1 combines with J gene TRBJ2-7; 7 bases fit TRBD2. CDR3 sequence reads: CASSIGRWKSEQYF. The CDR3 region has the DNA TGCGCCAGCAGCATCGGGAGGTGGAAAAGCGAGCAGTACTTC.